These T cell receptor beta chains were read from a single sample in a study of shared T cell receptors in the human thymus. Sequencing was performed with immunoSEQ multiplex PCR; in TCRdb, only in-frame clones are kept and a portion is missing. This repertoire shows 640,000 or so clones, roughly 86% found once; its top ten account for roughly 0.0089%. The same data also contributed to another study, on human thymus T cells.

Sequenced material: thymocytes. The receptor set was obtained from a boy younger than two with a congenital heart defect. Each CDR3 is given with its conserved first and last residue. The D gene is left open where the match is weak. Rows may omit the clone size; those that give it use once, few, many or a size class.

size: -; J: TRBJ2-2; V: TRBV5-6; D: TRBD2; DNA: TGTGCCAGCAGGGCCACGGGGGGCGGGGAGCTGTTTTTT; CDR3: CASRATGGGELFF
size: -; J: TRBJ1-5; V: TRBV18; D: -; DNA: TGTGCCAGCTCACCCAGGGATAGTCAGCCCCAGCATTTT; CDR3: CASSPRDSQPQHF
size: once; J: TRBJ2-7; V: TRBV30; D: -; DNA: TGTGCCTGGAGTTTTATGGTGGCTGATGGGAGCTCCTACGAGCAGTACTTC; CDR3: CAWSFMVADGSSYEQYF
size: -; J: TRBJ1-6; V: TRBV14; D: -; DNA: TGTGCCAGCAGCCAATGGCAGGGCGACGGCTCCTATAATTCACCCCTCCACTTT; CDR3: CASSQWQGDGSYNSPLHF
size: -; J: TRBJ2-7; V: TRBV28; D: TRBD1; DNA: TGTGCCAGCAGCCCCCCCAACAGGGGTTTGCGACATAACGAGCAGTACTTC; CDR3: CASSPPNRGLRHNEQYF
size: -; J: TRBJ2-7; V: TRBV7-9; D: -; DNA: TGTGCCAGCAGCTTGGGTTCGAGCGGTTCGAGCGAGCAGTACTTC; CDR3: CASSLGSSGSSEQYF
size: -; J: TRBJ2-7; V: TRBV20-1; D: -; DNA: TGCAGGGCGGAGGGTTCCTACGAGCAGTACTTC; CDR3: CRAEGSYEQYF
size: -; J: TRBJ1-6; V: TRBV6-5; D: -; DNA: TGTGCCAGCAGCCTTGGGGGGAACTATAATTCCCCCCTCCACTTT; CDR3: CASSLGGNYNSPLHF
size: -; J: TRBJ1-2; V: TRBV6-5; D: TRBD1; DNA: TGTGCCAGCAGTTACCAGAGGACAGGGTTGGAGTATGGCTACACCTTC; CDR3: CASSYQRTGLEYGYTF
size: -; J: TRBJ2-1; V: TRBV7-3; D: TRBD2; DNA: TGTGCCAGCAGTTCAGGCGGGGGGAGAAACAATGAGCAGTTCTTC; CDR3: CASSSGGGRNNEQFF
size: -; J: TRBJ1-4; V: TRBV29-1; D: -; DNA: TGCAGCGTTGATACCGGGAAAAATGAAAAACTGTTTTTT; CDR3: CSVDTGKNEKLFF
size: -; J: TRBJ1-3; V: TRBV7-6; D: -; DNA: TGTGCCAGCAGCTTAGGGACAATCGGGCTTGGAAACACCATATATTTT; CDR3: CASSLGTIGLGNTIYF
size: once; J: TRBJ2-5; V: TRBV9; D: -; DNA: TGTGCCAGCAGCCCCTCCCTTCTTCTTGAGACCCAGTACTTC; CDR3: CASSPSLLLETQYF
size: -; J: TRBJ1-4; V: TRBV5-6; D: -; DNA: TGTGCCAGCAGCTTGTGGCGCAGGGTTAAGCTTGCAACTAATGAAAAACTGTTTTTT; CDR3: CASSLWRRVKLATNEKLFF
size: -; J: TRBJ1-1; V: TRBV5-1; D: TRBD1; DNA: TGCGCCAGCAGCTGTTACCCGGGACAGGGCTCGCGGACTGAAGCTTTCTTT; CDR3: CASSCYPGQGSRTEAFF
size: few; J: TRBJ2-2; V: TRBV6-1; D: -; DNA: TGTGCCAGCAGTGAGGGCAGGGGCGCTTCGAACACCGGGGAGCTGTTTTTT; CDR3: CASSEGRGASNTGELFF
size: -; J: TRBJ1-6; V: TRBV6-5; D: -; DNA: TGTGCCAGCAGCCGACGGGATTACTATAATTCACCCCTCCACTTT; CDR3: CASSRRDYYNSPLHF
size: -; J: TRBJ1-4; V: TRBV28; D: TRBD1; DNA: TGTGCCAGCAGTCTGGACAGGGGTATTCCCCACACAACTAATGAAAAACTGTTTTTT; CDR3: CASSLDRGIPHTTNEKLFF
size: -; J: TRBJ2-5; V: TRBV4-3; D: TRBD2; DNA: TGCGCCAGCAGCCAAGATCTAGCGGGGGGCCCAACGCAAGAGACCCAGTACTTC; CDR3: CASSQDLAGGPTQETQYF
size: -; J: TRBJ1-3; V: TRBV28; D: -; DNA: TGTGCCAGCAGTTTATTTGGCTGCGGCTACTCTGGAAACACCATATATTTT; CDR3: CASSLFGCGYSGNTIYF
size: -; J: TRBJ2-1; V: TRBV4-2; D: TRBD2; DNA: TGTGCCAGCAGCCTCAAGCGGGACTCGGCTCCGTATAATGAGCAGTTCTTC; CDR3: CASSLKRDSAPYNEQFF
size: -; J: TRBJ1-5; V: TRBV19; D: -; DNA: TGTGCCAGTAGTGACTTAAGGGGGGGTTGGAGCAATCAGCCCCAGCATTTT; CDR3: CASSDLRGGWSNQPQHF
size: -; J: TRBJ2-6; V: TRBV4-3; D: TRBD1; DNA: TGCGCCAGCAGCCAAGACGGGAACAGGGGCTCTGGGGCCAACGTCCTGACTTTC; CDR3: CASSQDGNRGSGANVLTF
size: -; J: TRBJ2-7; V: TRBV4-3; D: -; DNA: TGCGCCAGCAGCCAAGATCCGTTCTCCTACGAGCAGTACTTC; CDR3: CASSQDPFSYEQYF
size: -; J: TRBJ1-5; V: TRBV27; D: TRBD1; DNA: TGTGCCAGCAGTACGACAGGGGCGAATCAGCCCCAGCATTTT; CDR3: CASSTTGANQPQHF
size: few; J: TRBJ1-5; V: TRBV2; D: -; DNA: TGTGCCAGCAGTGAAATGGACAGAAATCAGCCCCAGCATTTT; CDR3: CASSEMDRNQPQHF
size: once; J: TRBJ1-2; V: TRBV7-2; D: -; DNA: TGTGCCAGCACCGCGGGACCGCCAGACTATGGCTACACCTTC; CDR3: CASTAGPPDYGYTF
size: -; J: TRBJ1-2; V: TRBV29-1; D: -; DNA: TGCAGCGTTGGCGCGAGAGGGATGGACTATGGCTACACCTTC; CDR3: CSVGARGMDYGYTF
size: -; J: TRBJ2-1; V: TRBV19; D: -; DNA: TGTGCCAGTAGTACTCCCGAATACAGGGTAGGGAAAACCGAAACGAAAGGGAATGAGCAGTTCTTC; CDR3: CASSTPEYRVGKTETKGNEQFF
size: -; J: TRBJ1-6; V: TRBV2; D: -; DNA: TGTGCCAGCAGGCGGGAGTATAATTCCCCCCTCCACTTT; CDR3: CASRREYNSPLHF
size: few; J: TRBJ1-6; V: TRBV5-6; D: TRBD1; DNA: TGTGCCAGCAGTTGGACAGGAACCTACAGTACCCTGTCACCCCTCCACTTT; CDR3: CASSWTGTYSTLSPLHF
size: -; J: TRBJ1-1; V: TRBV28; D: TRBD1; DNA: TGTGCCAGCAGTTTATTAGCCGGACAGGGAATGAACACTGAAGCTTTCTTT; CDR3: CASSLLAGQGMNTEAFF
size: -; J: TRBJ2-7; V: TRBV28; D: TRBD2; DNA: TGTGCCAGCAGTTTGAGGCTAGCGGGAATATACGAGCAGTACTTC; CDR3: CASSLRLAGIYEQYF
size: -; J: TRBJ2-1; V: TRBV28; D: TRBD2; DNA: TGTGCCAGCAGTCTTAGCGGGGGAAAGGCCAATGAGCAGTTCTTC; CDR3: CASSLSGGKANEQFF
size: -; J: TRBJ1-3; V: TRBV7-8; D: TRBD1; DNA: TGTGCCAGCAGCTGGGGACAGCCCCGATTCTCTGGAAACACCATATATTTT; CDR3: CASSWGQPRFSGNTIYF
size: -; J: TRBJ2-3; V: TRBV7-8; D: TRBD2; DNA: TGTGCCAGCAGCTTAGGGGGGGGAAAAGCGGCCACAGATACGCAGTATTTT; CDR3: CASSLGGGKAATDTQYF
size: -; J: TRBJ2-1; V: TRBV7-9; D: TRBD2; DNA: TGTGCCAGCAGCTTAAATGAGGGACTAGCGGGAGGTGAGTTCTTC; CDR3: CASSLNEGLAGGEFF